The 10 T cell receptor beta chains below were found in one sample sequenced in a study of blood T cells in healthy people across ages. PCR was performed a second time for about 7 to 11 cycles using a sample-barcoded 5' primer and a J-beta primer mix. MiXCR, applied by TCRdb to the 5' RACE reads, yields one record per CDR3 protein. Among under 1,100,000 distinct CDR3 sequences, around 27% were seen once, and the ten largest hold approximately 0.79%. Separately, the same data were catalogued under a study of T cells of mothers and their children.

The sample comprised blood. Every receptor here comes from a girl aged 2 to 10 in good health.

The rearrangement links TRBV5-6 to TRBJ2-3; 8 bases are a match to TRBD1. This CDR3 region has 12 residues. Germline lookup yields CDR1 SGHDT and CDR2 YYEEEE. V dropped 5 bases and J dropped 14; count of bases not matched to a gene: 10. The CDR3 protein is CASSPRDRSRYF. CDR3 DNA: TGTGCCAGCAGTCCCCGGGACAGGTCAAGGTATTTT.

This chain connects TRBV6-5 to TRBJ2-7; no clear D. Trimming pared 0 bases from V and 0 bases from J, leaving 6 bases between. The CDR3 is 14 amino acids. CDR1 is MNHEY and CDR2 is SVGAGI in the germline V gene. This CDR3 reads CASSYSLDSYEQYF. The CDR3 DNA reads TGTGCCAGCAGTTACTCGCTCGACTCCTACGAGCAGTACTTC.

CDR3 nucleotide sequence: TGTGCCAGTAAACCCTACCCCGGCTACTACGAGCAGTACTTC. As protein: CASKPYPGYYEQYF. This sequence joins TRBV3-1 and TRBJ2-7, with D unclear. V lost 9 bases and J 3 bases, leaving 18 bases between the germline ends. Germline CDR1 LGHDT, CDR2 YNNKEL (reference sequence). This CDR3 is built from 14 residues.

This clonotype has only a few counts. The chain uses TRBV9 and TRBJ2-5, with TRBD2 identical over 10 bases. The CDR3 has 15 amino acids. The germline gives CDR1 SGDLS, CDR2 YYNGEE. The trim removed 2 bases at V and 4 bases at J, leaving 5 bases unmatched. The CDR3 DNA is TGTGCCAGCAGCGTTGCTAGCGGGAGCATAGAGACCCAGTACTTC. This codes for CASSVASGSIETQYF.

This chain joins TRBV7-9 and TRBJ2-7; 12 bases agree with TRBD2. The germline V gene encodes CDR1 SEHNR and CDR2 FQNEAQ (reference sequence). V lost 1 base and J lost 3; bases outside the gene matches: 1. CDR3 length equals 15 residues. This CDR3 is CASSLVTSGSYEQYF. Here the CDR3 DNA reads TGTGCCAGCAGCTTAGTGACTAGCGGGAGCTACGAGCAGTACTTC.

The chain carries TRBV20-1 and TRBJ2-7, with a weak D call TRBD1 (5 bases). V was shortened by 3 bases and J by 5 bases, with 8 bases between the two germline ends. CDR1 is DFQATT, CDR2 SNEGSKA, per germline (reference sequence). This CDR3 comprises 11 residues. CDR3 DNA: TGCAGTGCTAGTAGCAGGGACGAGCAGTACTTC. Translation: CSASSRDEQYF.

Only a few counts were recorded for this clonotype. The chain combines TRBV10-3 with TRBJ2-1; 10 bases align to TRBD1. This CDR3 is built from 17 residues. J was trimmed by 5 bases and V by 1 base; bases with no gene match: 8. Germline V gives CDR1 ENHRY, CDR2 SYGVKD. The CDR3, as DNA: TGTGCCATCAGTGAGTTTTACCGGGACAGGGGAAACAATGAGCAGTTCTTC. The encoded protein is CAISEFYRDRGNNEQFF.

In nucleotides, the CDR3 is TGTGCCAGCAGTTTAGAGACGCGACAGGGCGGCTATGGCTACACCTTC. Its protein product is CASSLETRQGGYGYTF. The chain combines TRBV12-3 or TRBV12-4 with TRBJ1-2, with 7 bases lining up with TRBD1. V lost 1 base to trimming and J lost 4 bases; unmatched junction nucleotides: 9. The CDR3 loop spans 16 amino acids.

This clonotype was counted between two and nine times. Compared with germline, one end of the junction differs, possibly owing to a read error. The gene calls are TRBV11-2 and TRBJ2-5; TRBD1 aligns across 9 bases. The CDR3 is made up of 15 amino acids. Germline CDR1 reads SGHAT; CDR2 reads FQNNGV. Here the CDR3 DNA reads TGTGCCTGCAGCCGAGGACAGGGGTATGAAGAGACCCAGTACTTC. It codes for CACSRGQGYEETQYF.

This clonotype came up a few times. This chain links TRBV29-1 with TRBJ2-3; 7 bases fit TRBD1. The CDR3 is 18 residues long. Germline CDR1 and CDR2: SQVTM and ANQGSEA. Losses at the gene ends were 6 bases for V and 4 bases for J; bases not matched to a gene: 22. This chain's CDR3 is CSVLLETRDRGRADTQYF. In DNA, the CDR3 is TGCAGCGTCCTTCTCGAGACTCGGGACAGAGGGCGAGCAGATACGCAGTATTTT.